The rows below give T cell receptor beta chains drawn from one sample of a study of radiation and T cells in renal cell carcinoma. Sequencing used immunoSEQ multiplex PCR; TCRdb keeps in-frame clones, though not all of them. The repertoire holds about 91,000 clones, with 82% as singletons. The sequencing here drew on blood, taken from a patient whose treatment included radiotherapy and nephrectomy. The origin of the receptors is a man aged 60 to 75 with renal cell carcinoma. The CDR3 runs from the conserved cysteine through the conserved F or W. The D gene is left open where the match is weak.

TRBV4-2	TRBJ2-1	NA	CASSQAGHKEQFF	TGTGCCAGCAGCCAAGCCGGTCATAAGGAGCAGTTCTTC
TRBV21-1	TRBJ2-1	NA	CASSKVGGPSYNEQFF	TGTGCCAGCAGCAAAGTAGGGGGGCCCTCCTACAATGAGCAGTTCTTC
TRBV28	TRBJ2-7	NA	CASSDYEQYF	TGTGCCAGCTCGGACTACGAGCAGTACTTC
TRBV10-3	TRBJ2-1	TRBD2	CAISDSLAGVHNEQFF	TGTGCCATCAGTGATTCACTAGCGGGAGTGCACAATGAGCAGTTCTTC
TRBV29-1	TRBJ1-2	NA	CSVEGSVRGGYTF	TGCAGCGTTGAAGGGTCGGTTAGGGGTGGCTACACCTTC
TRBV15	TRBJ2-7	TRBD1	CATSRDPGGGYEQYF	TGTGCCACCAGCAGAGATCCAGGGGGCGGCTACGAGCAGTACTTC
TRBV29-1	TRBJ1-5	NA	CSALWSNQPQHF	TGCAGCGCGCTATGGAGTAATCAGCCCCAGCATTTT
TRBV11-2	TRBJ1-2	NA	CASSLQDIPNYTF	TGTGCCAGCAGCTTACAGGATATCCCTAATTACACCTTC
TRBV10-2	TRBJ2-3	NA	CASSEVELVTDTQYF	TGCGCCAGCAGTGAGGTGGAGCTGGTCACAGATACGCAGTATTTT
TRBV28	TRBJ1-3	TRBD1	CASRTGSGNTIYF	TGTGCCAGCCGGACAGGGAGTGGAAACACCATATATTTT
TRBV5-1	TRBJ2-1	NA	CASSLRPGNTNEQFF	TGCGCCAGCAGCTTAAGGCCAGGGAATACAAATGAGCAGTTCTTC
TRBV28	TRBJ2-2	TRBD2	CAGEREETGELFF	TGTGCCGGTGAGCGGGAGGAGACCGGGGAGCTGTTTTTT
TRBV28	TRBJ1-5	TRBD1	CASSLRGQGFYSNQPQHF	TGTGCCAGCAGCCTCAGGGGACAGGGTTTTTATAGCAATCAGCCCCAGCATTTT
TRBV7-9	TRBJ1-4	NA	CASSPITGPNEKLFF	TGTGCCAGCAGCCCCATCACAGGACCTAATGAAAAACTGTTTTTT
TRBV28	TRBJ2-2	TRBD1	CASSLRDRVTGELFF	TGTGCCAGCAGTTTGAGGGACAGGGTCACCGGGGAGCTGTTTTTT
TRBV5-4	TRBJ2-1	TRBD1	CASSSDSGTGSFNEQFF	TGTGCCAGCAGCTCCGATTCGGGGACAGGGTCTTTCAATGAGCAGTTCTTC